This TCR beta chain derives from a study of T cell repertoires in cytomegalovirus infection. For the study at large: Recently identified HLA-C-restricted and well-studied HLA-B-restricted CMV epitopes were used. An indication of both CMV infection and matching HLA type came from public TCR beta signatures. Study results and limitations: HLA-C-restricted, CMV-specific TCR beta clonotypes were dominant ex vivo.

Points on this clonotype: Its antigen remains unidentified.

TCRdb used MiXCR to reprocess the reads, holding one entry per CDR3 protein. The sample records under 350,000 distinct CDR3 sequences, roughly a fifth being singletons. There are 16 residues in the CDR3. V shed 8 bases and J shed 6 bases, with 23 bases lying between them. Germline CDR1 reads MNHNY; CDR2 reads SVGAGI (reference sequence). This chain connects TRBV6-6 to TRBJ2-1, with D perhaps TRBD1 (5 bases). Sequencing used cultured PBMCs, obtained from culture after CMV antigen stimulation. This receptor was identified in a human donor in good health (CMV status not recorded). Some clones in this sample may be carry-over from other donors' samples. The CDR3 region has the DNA TGTGCCAGCTTCGACAGTTTCCTTCTTAGCCGCAATGAGCAGTTCTTC. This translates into CASFDSFLLSRNEQFF.